This T cell receptor (beta chain) was recorded in a study of T cells after yellow fever vaccination. TCRdb recomputed calls from the 5' RACE reads with MiXCR, one row per CDR3 protein. The table lists hundreds of thousands of distinct CDR3 sequences, roughly 13% of them singletons, with about 14% in the top ten. Germline assignment: CDR1 MNHEY and CDR2 SVGEGT. V trimming: 8 bases; J trimming: 1 base; junction bases outside the gene matches: 4. The CDR3 contains 13 residues. The clonotype was recovered from a man aged 30 to 39 who received the YFV17D yellow fever vaccine. Source: PBMCs, taken on the day of the yellow fever booster vaccination. The chain joins TRBV6-2 or TRBV6-3 to TRBJ1-1; 7 bases align to TRBD1. The CDR3 spells CASRGQRNTEAFF. CDR3 bases: TGTGCCAGCCGGGGACAGCGGAACACTGAAGCTTTCTTT.